Presented here are 8 T cell receptor beta chains from one specimen sequenced in a study of cytotoxic CD8 clonotypes in ibrutinib-treated CLL. Clones were read by immunoSEQ multiplex PCR, and TCRdb kept only the in-frame ones, dropping some. The repertoire holds 150,000 to 250,000 clones, with roughly 72% as singletons. The sequencing here drew on PBMCs, taken after 24 months of ibrutinib treatment. These receptors were collected from a human donor with chronic lymphocytic leukemia.

The V gene is TRBV27, the J gene TRBJ2-1; TRBD2 matches at 8 bases. The V segment lost 5 bases and the J segment 3 bases; nucleotides outside the gene matches: 6. Germline V gives CDR1 MNHEY, CDR2 SMNVEV (reference sequence). The CDR3 totals 15 residues. As DNA, the CDR3 is TGTGCCAGCAGTCAGAGCGGGAGCCTCTACAATGAGCAGTTCTTC. Protein sequence: CASSQSGSLYNEQFF.

With respect to this clone: The same CDR3 is also encoded by other DNA sequences in this sample. The chain joins TRBV5-1 to TRBJ2-1; D might be TRBD1 or TRBD2, each matching 5 bases. In germline, CDR1 is SGHRS, CDR2 YFSETQ. Trimming removed 0 bases at V and 0 bases at J, with 7 bases between. This CDR3 region has 15 residues. The chain's CDR3 is CASSLVGGSYNEQFF. The CDR3, as DNA: TGCGCCAGCAGCTTGGTTGGGGGCTCCTACAATGAGCAGTTCTTC.

This rearrangement joins TRBV19 to TRBJ2-7, with D maybe TRBD2 (5 bases). CDR1 and CDR2 from the germline V gene are LNHDA and SQIVND (reference sequence). V was cut by 6 bases and J by 7 bases, with 13 bases left in between. The CDR3 length is 12 residues. The CDR3 reads CASSTDYGEQYF. The CDR3 DNA is TGTGCCAGTAGCACAGACTACGGGGAGCAGTACTTC. Full variable domain (missing parts from reference TRBV19 and TRBJ2-7): DGGITQSPKYLFRKEGQNVTLSCEQNLNHDAMYWYRQDPGQGLRLIYYSQIVNDFQKGDIAEGYSVSREKKESFPLTVTSAQKNPTAFYLCASSTDYGEQYFGPGTRLTVT.

J is TRBJ2-5 and V is TRBV11-2, with TRBD1 identical over 7 bases. The germline CDR1 and CDR2 sequences are SGHAT and FQNNGV. The CDR3 contains 13 residues. V trimming: 6 bases; J trimming: 5 bases; junction bases outside the gene matches: 6. CDR3 loop: CASSQNRGETQYF. The CDR3 region has the DNA TGTGCCAGCAGTCAAAACAGGGGTGAGACCCAGTACTTC.

V usage is TRBV7-2 and J usage is TRBJ2-3; 7 bases are a match to TRBD2. CDR3 length: 15 residues. Trimming took 6 bases from V and 2 from J; bases not matched to a gene: 8. The germline gives CDR1 SGHTA, CDR2 FQGNSA. The CDR3 here is CASRQPSGPTDTQYF. The CDR3 DNA is TGTGCCAGCAGACAACCTAGCGGACCCACAGATACGCAGTATTTT.

The CDR3 nucleotides read TGTGCCAGCAGCAAAAGCGCCGGGACAGGGAGAGCCGGGGAGCTGTTTTTT. As protein: CASSKSAGTGRAGELFF. This chain joins TRBV9 and TRBJ2-2; 9 nucleotides agree with TRBD1. Germline lookup yields CDR1 SGDLS and CDR2 YYNGEE. There are 17 residues in the CDR3. V trimming: 4 bases; J trimming: 6 bases; junction bases outside the gene matches: 13.

This chain joins TRBV14 and TRBJ2-5; D call uncertain. In germline, CDR1 is SGHDN, CDR2 FVKESK. Trimming took off 2 bases at V and 1 base at J, with 14 bases between the two ends. There are 16 residues in the CDR3. DNA for the CDR3: TGTGCCAGCAGCCAATACGGACGGAGAACCCAAGAGACCCAGTACTTC. It is translated as CASSQYGRRTQETQYF.

V and J are TRBV10-3 and TRBJ2-7, with TRBD1 matching over 9 bases. The CDR3 extends over 13 amino acids. In germline, CDR1 is ENHRY, CDR2 SYGVKD. The junction had 8 bases not matched to a gene; V was cut back by 7 bases and J by 7 bases. Written as DNA, the CDR3 is TGTGCCATCACCCTTGGGACAGGGCGGGAGCAGTACTTC. Encoded protein: CAITLGTGREQYF.